Sequencing of this T cell receptor (beta chain) was carried out in a study of graft-versus-host responses after intestinal transplantation. The CDR3 extends over 18 amino acids. Study results and limitations: Researchers found GvH clones in recipient marrow, and some showed up first in ileum or blood.

Irradiated stimulators labeled with violet dye, 200,000 in number, were plated with 200,000 CFSE-labeled responders. TCRdb keeps only in-frame clones here, not all; method: immunoSEQ multiplex PCR. The sample has roughly 21,000 clones; 30% to 40% are singletons. The sequencing here drew on alloreactive CD8+ T cells from a mixed lymphocyte reaction culture, taken before intestinal transplant. Subset defined: CFSE-low proliferating T cells sorted from approximately six-day pre-transplant mixed lymphocyte reaction (GvH or HvG direction). The V call is TRBV12-1, the J call TRBJ2-3. TRBV12-1 is listed as a pseudogene. The sequence came from a human patient who received an intestinal transplant. The CDR3 sequence is CASSFVPNPHGWTDTQYF. The CDR3 nucleotides read TGTGCCAGCAGCTTTGTGCCCAACCCACATGGATGGACAGATACGCAGTATTTT.